This record concerns one TCR beta chain sequence. Its target is not known. The PCR ran on 60 Vbeta and 13 Jbeta primers. Data came from immunoSEQ multiplex PCR; TCRdb stores just in-frame clones and leaves some out. The table includes over 110,000 clones, around three quarters detected once. The data are from a study of cytomegalovirus exposure and HLA in healthy donors. Study-wide background: Among about 380 genotyped donors, approximately 80% fell in the Caucasian-associated ancestry cluster. Overall study findings and caveats: Altogether, 150 to 200 TCR beta chains were recorded as cytomegalovirus-associated. Roughly even sequencing depth across donors was the assumption behind the presence/absence analyses.

The CDR3 has 14 residues. Per germline, CDR1 WSHSY and CDR2 SAAADI. The V end was cut by 4 bases, the J end by 1 base, with 7 bases between. The chain combines TRBV10-2 with TRBJ2-2; D is perhaps TRBD2 (5 bases). This clonotype was obtained from a woman younger than 35 in good health and CMV-seropositive. The sample was PBMCs. The DNA for the CDR3 is TGCGCCAGCAGTGCGGACTGGAACACCGGGGAGCTGTTTTTT. Translating it yields CASSADWNTGELFF.